This TCR beta chain was sequenced in a study of cytotoxic CD8 clonotypes in ibrutinib-treated CLL. Germline CDR1 and CDR2: SGHTA and FQGNSA. V was trimmed by 1 base and J by 3 bases, leaving 12 bases between them. The CDR3 loop spans 16 amino acids. Generated by immunoSEQ multiplex PCR, the TCRdb table keeps only in-frame clones and is missing some. In the table there are roughly 170,000 clones, about 80% of which are singletons. Ten or more counts support this clone. No antigen is known for it. Study findings and constraints: Clonality showed a rise at ibrutinib response that reversed toward baseline at progression. Exceeding age-matched healthy donors, baseline clonality also tracked the counts of circulating CD8+ T cells. There were few public clonotypes, and on treatment they contracted or stayed stable. Sampling time points were not equivalent between sustained-remission and progressing patients.

The TCR comes from a human donor with chronic lymphocytic leukemia. This material consisted of PBMCs, taken after 24 months of ibrutinib treatment. This chain joins TRBV7-2 and TRBJ2-2; perhaps TRBD2 as D (6 bases). The CDR3 sequence is CASSLGPRGHTGELFF. CDR3 bases: TGTGCCAGCAGCTTAGGGCCGCGGGGCCACACCGGGGAGCTGTTTTTT.